Shown below are 4 T cell receptor beta chains from a single sample sequenced in a study of cytomegalovirus exposure and HLA in healthy donors. A multiplex PCR was run with 60 Vbeta primers and 13 Jbeta primers. Data came from immunoSEQ multiplex PCR; TCRdb stores just in-frame clones and leaves some out. The data hold some 140,000 clones, with 80% observed a single time. Input material: PBMCs. Source of these receptors: a man aged 25 to 40 in good health and CMV-seropositive.

The rearrangement joins TRBV5-8 to TRBJ2-3; D is possibly TRBD2 (6 bases). V dropped 0 bases and J dropped 3 bases, with 17 bases sitting between them. The CDR3 runs to 17 residues. Germline assignment: CDR1 SGHTS and CDR2 YDEGEE. The CDR3 loop is CASSLVSTGTGTDTQYF. CDR3 DNA sequence: TGTGCCAGCAGCTTGGTGTCTACCGGGACTGGTACAGATACGCAGTATTTT. Using reference TRBV5-8 and TRBJ2-3 for the parts outside the CDR3, the full variable domain is EAGVTQSPTHLIKTRGQQATLRCSPISGHTSVYWYQQALGLGLQFLLWYDEGEERNRGNFPPRFSGRQFPNYSSELNVNALELEDSALYLCASSLVSTGTGTDTQYFGPGTRLTVL.

This clone occurred a few times. V gene TRBV9 combines with J gene TRBJ1-1; D is undetermined. V lost 2 bases and J lost 1, with 6 bases in between. The germline CDR1 and CDR2 sequences are SGDLS and YYNGEE. The CDR3 runs 13 residues. The CDR3 bases are TGTGCCAGCAGCGTCTTACAGAACACTGAAGCTTTCTTT. It specifies CASSVLQNTEAFF.

This chain links TRBV30 with TRBJ1-5; D perhaps matches TRBD1 (6 bases). V lost 1 base and J lost 4, with 8 bases in between. From germline, CDR1 is GTSNPN and CDR2 SVGIG (reference sequence). The CDR3 is made up of 13 amino acids. CDR3 sequence: CAWSEDRNQPQHF. The CDR3 nucleotides are TGTGCCTGGAGTGAAGACAGGAATCAGCCCCAGCATTTT.

This chain joins TRBV5-8 and TRBJ1-4, with 7 bases matching TRBD1. The J segment lost 7 bases and the V segment lost 0 bases, leaving 3 bases of the junction unmatched. The CDR3 totals 14 residues. The germline CDR1 and CDR2 sequences are SGHTS and YDEGEE. The CDR3 nucleotides are TGTGCCAGCAGCTTGGGACAGGGCCGTGAAAAACTGTTTTTT. Its translation is CASSLGQGREKLFF.